This TCR beta chain comes out of a study of early T cells in non-severe SARS-CoV-2 infection. Study-wide background: Chains were not paired, and sequencing was done on bulk RNA from unsorted whole blood. General observations from the study: Matches to VDJdb favored anti-spike CD8 responses and missed private and CD4 specificities.

This clonotype was seen only a few times. Its antigen is unknown. Separate cDNA molecules each had unique molecular identifiers attached to them. MiXCR was run by TCRdb on the 5' RACE reads, yielding one entry per CDR3 protein. The profile shows more than 50,000 distinct CDR3 sequences, about 13% of them singletons. Sequences were obtained from whole blood. The TCR sequence derives from an adult who was a healthcare worker with PCR-confirmed SARS-CoV-2 infection or an uninfected control (not recorded which).

CDR3 sequence: CASSPKGLVTQETQYF. In DNA form, the CDR3 reads TGTGCCAGCAGCCCCAAGGGACTAGTAACGCAAGAGACCCAGTACTTC. This chain connects TRBV6-2 or TRBV6-3 to TRBJ2-5; 8 bases line up with TRBD2. The CDR3 runs to 16 residues. Germline V CDR1 and CDR2: MNHEY, SVGEGT. J gave up 2 bases and V 6 bases, and 11 bases lay outside the gene matches.